A selection of T cell receptor beta chains follows, all from one sample in a study of graft-versus-host responses after intestinal transplantation. Their specific antigens are unknown. Sequenced by immunoSEQ multiplex PCR; TCRdb stores in-frame clones only, minus some. The sample comprises 85,000 to 90,000 clones, more than 85% of which are singletons, and approximately 0.33% rests with the top ten. This specimen consisted of unstimulated CD4+ T cells sorted from spleen or lymph node cells, obtained before transplant. Source of these receptors: a human donor who was the organ donor for an intestinal transplant. CDR3s include the opening cysteine and the closing phenylalanine or tryptophan. The D gene is left open where the match is weak. A row's size may be missing; if present it is once, few, many or a size class.

j_gene	len	abundance	d_gene	v_gene	CDR3nt	CDR3aa
TRBJ2-3	15	NA	NA	TRBV30	TGTGCCTGGAGTCGGGTTAGCGGTGGTGGAGATACGCAGTATTTT	CAWSRVSGGGDTQYF
TRBJ2-5	16	NA	NA	TRBV7-6	TGTGCCAGCAGACAAGGCCCCGGAGGGCCATATGAGACCCAGTACTTC	CASRQGPGGPYETQYF
TRBJ2-3	14	NA	TRBD1	TRBV10-3	TGTGCCATCAGTGAGGGACAGGGGACAGATACGCAGTATTTT	CAISEGQGTDTQYF
TRBJ2-4	14	NA	TRBD2	TRBV5-1	TGCGCCAGCAGCTTGGGGGCCGCTAGCGGGAGGCAGTACTTC	CASSLGAASGRQYF
TRBJ2-7	16	NA	NA	TRBV11-2	TGTGCCAGCAGCTTTTTTCACAGGATAGCGGTCTACGAGCAGTACTTC	CASSFFHRIAVYEQYF
TRBJ2-3	13	NA	NA	TRBV5-1	TGCGCCAGCAGCAGGAGGGAGAAGGATACGCAGTATTTT	CASSRREKDTQYF
TRBJ1-5	14	NA	NA	TRBV30	TGTGCCTGGAGCGCTGGGGCGCTGGATCAGCCCCAGCATTTT	CAWSAGALDQPQHF
TRBJ1-2	13	NA	NA	TRBV30	TGTGCCTGGAGTGCGGGGGGATTGCGTGGCTACACCTTC	CAWSAGGLRGYTF
TRBJ1-5	15	NA	TRBD1	TRBV5-8	TGTGCCAGCTCGGTCTGGGGACAGAGCAATCAGCCCCAGCATTTT	CASSVWGQSNQPQHF
TRBJ1-2	16	NA	TRBD1	TRBV5-1	TGCGCCAGCAGCCACACGACAGGGGGCTCGCCCTATGGCTACACCTTC	CASSHTTGGSPYGYTF
TRBJ1-5	15	NA	TRBD1	TRBV6-5	TGTGCCAGCATCCAAAAGTCGACAGGGCATCAGCCCCAGCATTTT	CASIQKSTGHQPQHF
TRBJ1-4	16	NA	NA	TRBV28	TGTGCCAGCAGTTCACCAGGGCGGGATGGTAATGAAAAACTGTTTTTT	CASSSPGRDGNEKLFF
TRBJ1-2	16	NA	NA	TRBV5-4	TGTGCCAGCAGCTTGGGGCAGGGGCGCATAAGGGATGGCTACACCTTC	CASSLGQGRIRDGYTF
TRBJ2-1	17	NA	TRBD2	TRBV11-2	TGTGCCAGCAGCTCCCCCCATCGACTAGCGGGGGTTAATGAGCAGTTCTTC	CASSSPHRLAGVNEQFF
TRBJ2-1	13	NA	NA	TRBV6-1	TGTGCCAGCAGATGGTCCGGGTCCAATGAGCAGTTCTTC	CASRWSGSNEQFF
TRBJ2-2	14	NA	NA	TRBV7-9	TGTGCCAGCAGCTTTAAAGGAGTGGCCGGGGAGCTGTTTTTT	CASSFKGVAGELFF
TRBJ2-5	15	NA	NA	TRBV10-1	TGCGCCAGCAGTGAGGGGCAGGGGCGTCGAGAGACCCAGTACTTC	CASSEGQGRRETQYF
TRBJ2-5	14	NA	NA	TRBV5-6	TGTGCCAGCAGCTACGGAGGTATCAGGGAGACCCAGTACTTC	CASSYGGIRETQYF
TRBJ1-5	14	NA	TRBD1	TRBV12-5	TGTGCTAGTGGTTTGGGACAGGGGAATCAGCCCCAGCATTTT	CASGLGQGNQPQHF
TRBJ1-1	16	NA	NA	TRBV7-8	TGTGCCAGCACCTATGACACAGGCTTCATGAACACTGAAGCTTTCTTT	CASTYDTGFMNTEAFF
TRBJ2-5	11	NA	NA	TRBV20-1	TGCAGTGCGGGGGGGCCGGAGACCCAGTACTTC	CSAGGPETQYF
TRBJ2-7	14	few	TRBD1	TRBV10-2	TGCGCCAGCAGTCCATGGACAGGGGGCTACGAGCAGTACTTC	CASSPWTGGYEQYF
TRBJ2-5	15	NA	TRBD2	TRBV25-1	TGTGCCAGCGCAAATTTTAGCGGGGCGGAGGGGTCCCAGTACTTC	CASANFSGAEGSQYF
TRBJ1-1	13	NA	NA	TRBV11-2	TGTGCCAGCAGCGGCGCGGGGGTCGGCGGAGCTTTCTTT	CASSGAGVGGAFF
TRBJ2-7	13	NA	TRBD1	TRBV27	TGTGCCAGCAGGCCACAGGGGGCCGGCGAGCAGTACTTC	CASRPQGAGEQYF
TRBJ1-2	13	NA	NA	TRBV19	TGTGCCAGTAGTCAAGACCCCCGGCGGGGCTACACCTTC	CASSQDPRRGYTF
TRBJ2-7	15	NA	TRBD1	TRBV6-5	TGTGCCAGCAGTTATTCAGGGGGCGCCACCTACGAGCAGTACTTC	CASSYSGGATYEQYF
TRBJ1-3	18	NA	NA	TRBV4-2	TGTGCCAGCAGCCAACCCGACACAGGAAGGAGCTCTGGAAACACCATATATTTT	CASSQPDTGRSSGNTIYF
TRBJ1-5	11	few	NA	TRBV28	TGTGCCAGCAGCCGGGATCAGCCCCAGCATTTT	CASSRDQPQHF
TRBJ1-1	14	NA	NA	TRBV18	TGTGCCAGCTCACCAGTGCAGGTGGTTACTGAAGCTTTCTTT	CASSPVQVVTEAFF
TRBJ2-1	16	NA	TRBD1	TRBV5-1	TGCGCCAGCAGCTTGGGATTTCGGGACAGGTACAATGAGCAGTTCTTC	CASSLGFRDRYNEQFF
TRBJ2-3	16	NA	NA	TRBV11-2	TGTGCCAGCAGCTTAGGACCCCAGGGCCCCACAGATACGCAGTATTTT	CASSLGPQGPTDTQYF
TRBJ2-6	14	NA	TRBD1	TRBV29-1	TGCAGCGTTGAGACAGGGTCCGGGGCCAACGTCCTGACTTTC	CSVETGSGANVLTF
TRBJ1-1	18	NA	NA	TRBV15	TGTGCCACCAGCAGAGATAAGACAGCTTCTACTCGTTACACTGAAGCTTTCTTT	CATSRDKTASTRYTEAFF
TRBJ1-5	15	NA	TRBD1	TRBV28	TGTGCCAGCAAGGGACAGGATTGGGGCAATCAGCCCCAGCATTTT	CASKGQDWGNQPQHF